These T cell receptor beta chains were read from a single sample in a study of CD8+CD57+ T cells in acquired aplastic anemia. Each CDR3 protein gets one entry after TCRdb re-called the reads with MiXCR. The data contain 100,000 to 150,000 distinct CDR3 sequences, 48% of them singletons. Material for sequencing was sorted CD4+, CD8+, or CD8+CD57+ T cells (not recorded which) from PBMCs. All receptors derive from a human donor in good health, serving as a control. Both conserved end residues are part of each CDR3. Each record gives: clone size, V gene, J gene, D gene, CDR3 protein, CDR3 DNA. A D gene is named only where the DNA matches it firmly. Expanded clones are given a class, and other clones once, few, many or no size at all.

>NA|TRBV2|TRBJ2-5|NA
CASRVQGRAEETQYF
TGTGCCAGCAGGGTACAAGGACGGGCCGAAGAGACCCAGTACTTC
>NA|TRBV15|TRBJ2-3|NA
CATSDLKSSSSTDTQYF
TGTGCCACCAGTGATTTGAAAAGTAGCTCGAGCACAGATACGCAGTATTTT
>many|TRBV30|TRBJ2-7|NA
CACSRVPYEQYF
TGTGCCTGTTCCCGGGTTCCCTACGAGCAGTACTTC
>NA|TRBV12-3/TRBV12-4|TRBJ1-6|NA
CTSSHRLGDSPLHF
TGTACCAGCAGTCACCGACTTGGGGATTCACCCCTCCACTTT
>NA|TRBV2|TRBJ2-7|TRBD2
CASRGRGSEQYF
TGTGCCAGCCGGGGGAGGGGAAGCGAGCAGTACTTC
>many|TRBV2|TRBJ1-4|TRBD1
CASSESRDRGRGKEKLFF
TGTGCCAGCAGTGAGTCCCGGGACAGGGGGAGAGGCAAGGAAAAACTGTTTTTT
>NA|TRBV20-1|TRBJ2-7|TRBD1
CSASFGTEPPERYF
TGCAGTGCTAGCTTCGGGACAGAACCTCCCGAGCGGTACTTC
>many|TRBV20-1|TRBJ2-5|NA
CSASQMGGLSQETQYF
TGCAGTGCTAGTCAGATGGGGGGCCTTTCGCAGGAGACCCAGTACTTC
>NA|TRBV15|TRBJ1-5|NA
CATSSPLLSANQPQHF
TGTGCCACCAGCAGTCCTCTTCTTTCGGCGAATCAGCCCCAGCATTTT
>many|TRBV20-1|TRBJ2-1|TRBD2
CSAAGVVAGVNEQFF
TGCAGTGCTGCCGGCGTGGTAGCGGGGGTCAATGAGCAGTTCTTC
>NA|TRBV10-3|TRBJ1-1|TRBD1
CATEDRASTEAFF
TGTGCCACTGAGGACAGGGCCAGCACTGAAGCTTTCTTT
>NA|TRBV25-1|TRBJ1-1|TRBD1
CASSMTGEAFF
TGTGCCAGCAGTATGACAGGGGAAGCTTTCTTT
>many|TRBV11-2|TRBJ2-3|NA
CASRRSGAGASTDTQYF
TGTGCCAGCCGGAGGTCCGGGGCGGGGGCGAGCACAGATACGCAGTATTTT
>few|TRBV4-1|TRBJ2-1|NA
CASSPHLEGLSSYNEQFF
TGCGCCAGCAGCCCCCACTTGGAGGGTTTAAGCTCCTACAATGAGCAGTTCTTC
>many|TRBV19|TRBJ2-1|TRBD1
CASSATTGGRSNEQFF
TGTGCCAGTAGTGCGACGACAGGGGGCAGGAGCAATGAGCAGTTCTTC
>NA|TRBV10-3|TRBJ1-2|NA
CAISAREGAPNYGYTF
TGTGCCATCAGTGCCCGGGAAGGAGCCCCTAACTATGGCTACACCTTC
>NA|TRBV7-3|TRBJ2-5|NA
CASTPQAGEYQGTQCF
TGTGCCAGCACCCCGCAAGCCGGGGAGTACCAAGGGACCCAGTGCTTC
>few|TRBV29-1|TRBJ2-1|TRBD1
CSVATGTGANNEQFF
TGCAGCGTGGCAACCGGGACAGGGGCGAACAATGAGCAGTTCTTC
>many|TRBV5-6|TRBJ2-7|TRBD1
CASSLGGDSSYEQYF
TGTGCCAGCAGCTTGGGTGGGGACAGCTCCTACGAGCAGTACTTC
>NA|TRBV10-3|TRBJ2-3|NA
CAIKPGSTDTQYF
TGTGCCATCAAGCCTGGGAGCACAGATACGCAGTATTTT
>NA|TRBV7-6|TRBJ1-4|NA
CASSLDSTNEKLFF
TGTGCCAGCAGCTTGGACAGCACTAATGAAAAACTGTTTTTT
>NA|TRBV2|TRBJ1-2|NA
CASSEALRLGYGYTF
TGTGCCAGCAGTGAAGCGCTTCGGCTCGGCTATGGCTACACCTTC